Listed here are 5 T cell receptor beta chains from one sample, sequenced in a study of blood T cell repertoires in COVID-19. Assay: immunoSEQ multiplex PCR; the TCRdb copy retains only in-frame clones and omits some. This table holds some 68,000 clones, 90% to 95% found once. Sequencing was done on a sample of peripheral blood. All receptors come from a man aged 40-49 years with COVID-19, enrolled during active disease.

The V gene is TRBV5-6, the J gene TRBJ2-7, with a possible D match to TRBD2 (7 bases). This CDR3 has 15 residues. V shed 2 bases and J shed 3 bases, with 15 bases lying between them. Germline lookup yields CDR1 SGHDT and CDR2 YYEEEE. The chain's CDR3 is CASSLSGGSIYEQYF. The CDR3 DNA is TGTGCCAGCAGCTTATCGGGGGGCTCCATCTACGAGCAGTACTTC.

On this clone: One end of the junction varies from germline; a read error may be responsible. The rearrangement uses TRBV27 and TRBJ2-6; TRBD1 matches 7 bases. This CDR3 has 16 residues. Germline CDR1 reads MNHEY; CDR2 reads SMNVEV (reference sequence). The CDR3 nucleotides read TGTGCCAGCAGAACTTACGACAGGGCTGGGGCCAACGTCTTGACTTTC. Protein product: CASRTYDRAGANVLTF.

The chain joins TRBV4-2 to TRBJ1-6, with D unclear. There are 15 residues in the CDR3. Trimming took 0 bases from V and 7 from J, leaving 10 bases between them. CDR1 is LGHNA and CDR2 is YNFKEQ in the germline V gene. The CDR3 is CASSQDPGRNSPLHF. The DNA for the CDR3 is TGTGCCAGCAGCCAAGATCCGGGGAGAAATTCACCCCTCCACTTT.

This clone was seen only a few times. The genes are TRBV7-9 and TRBJ2-1; a possible D gene is TRBD1 (6 bases). This CDR3 region has 14 residues. Germline V gene lookup returns CDR1 SEHNR and CDR2 FQNEAQ (reference sequence). With 1 base removed from V and 3 bases from J, the gap between germline ends came to 7 bases. CDR3 loop: CASSLEGDYNEQFF. DNA for the CDR3: TGTGCCAGCAGCTTAGAGGGGGACTACAATGAGCAGTTCTTC.

The chain carries TRBV29-1 and TRBJ2-3; 9 positions agree with TRBD1. V shed 2 bases, J shed 5 bases, and the junction held 8 bases outside the gene matches. CDR3 length equals 15 residues. Germline V gene data show CDR1 as SQVTM and CDR2 as ANQGSEA. The CDR3 reads CSVELGDRDIDTQYF. CDR3 sequence (DNA): TGCAGCGTTGAATTGGGGGACAGGGACATAGATACGCAGTATTTT.